The rows below give T cell receptor beta chains drawn from one sample of a study of T-cell reconstitution after alpha-beta-depleted transplantation in children. TCRdb analysed the PCR reads with MiXCR anew, one entry per CDR3 protein. The repertoire holds about 690,000 distinct CDR3 sequences, 16% seen once, with 0.85% to 1.3% in the top ten. This material consisted of PBMCs from the stem cell graft donor, taken from the stem cell graft. These receptors were collected from a human donor who donated a stem cell graft to a child with acute myeloid leukemia. The CDR3 runs from the conserved cysteine through the conserved F or W. Fields, in order: clone size, J gene, V gene, D gene, CDR3 protein, CDR3 DNA. The D gene is left open where the match is weak. Clone sizes are given selectively: once, few, many, or a class where the clone is expanded.

few,TRBJ2-5,TRBV3-1,NA,CASSHGARGETQYF,TGTGCCAGCAGCCATGGAGCAAGAGGGGAGACCCAGTACTTC
few,TRBJ2-3,TRBV7-3,NA,CASSYTGAYTDTQYF,TGTGCCAGCAGCTACACTGGGGCTTACACAGATACGCAGTATTTT
many,TRBJ2-7,TRBV20-1,TRBD1,CSAWTGGSYEQYF,TGCAGTGCCTGGACAGGGGGGTCCTACGAGCAGTACTTC
NA,TRBJ2-7,TRBV20-1,TRBD1,CSAPDPRDRNYEQYF,TGCAGTGCCCCGGACCCCCGGGACAGGAACTACGAGCAGTACTTC
few,TRBJ2-5,TRBV20-1,TRBD2,CSARDPGVAGGPEETQYF,TGCAGTGCTAGAGATCCGGGGGTAGCGGGGGGGCCTGAGGAGACCCAGTACTTC
few,TRBJ1-5,TRBV29-1,NA,CSAKQGWGQPQHF,TGCAGCGCAAAACAGGGATGGGGACAGCCCCAGCATTTT
NA,TRBJ2-1,TRBV5-1,TRBD1,CASSSRTGDLSNEQFF,TGCGCCAGCAGCTCCCGGACAGGGGACCTATCCAATGAGCAGTTCTTC
many,TRBJ1-3,TRBV20-1,NA,CSAREMFPGNTIYF,TGCAGTGCTAGAGAGATGTTTCCTGGAAACACCATATATTTT
NA,TRBJ1-1,TRBV7-9,NA,CASRGNRHMNTEAFF,TGTGCCAGCAGGGGGAACAGGCACATGAACACTGAAGCTTTCTTT
many,TRBJ2-5,TRBV29-1,NA,CSVGLGPEETQYF,TGCAGCGTGGGGCTGGGGCCCGAAGAGACCCAGTACTTC
many,TRBJ2-1,TRBV20-1,TRBD2,CSARDHRLAGGPYNEQFF,TGCAGTGCTAGAGATCACCGACTAGCGGGGGGTCCCTACAATGAGCAGTTCTTC
NA,TRBJ2-3,TRBV12-3/TRBV12-4,TRBD1,CASSIGQGRTDTQYF,TGTGCCAGCAGCATAGGACAGGGCCGCACAGATACGCAGTATTTT
many,TRBJ2-1,TRBV29-1,NA,CSGGVTGTGEQFF,TGCAGCGGGGGGGTAACTGGAACCGGGGAGCAGTTCTTC
NA,TRBJ1-3,TRBV7-2,NA,CASSLPFRSSGNTIYF,TGTGCCAGCAGCTTACCATTCAGGAGCTCTGGAAACACCATATATTTT
few,TRBJ2-1,TRBV5-1,TRBD2,CASSLVGGTHNGQFF,TGCGCCAGCAGCTTGGTCGGGGGGACCCACAATGGGCAGTTCTTC
few,TRBJ2-5,TRBV13,NA,CASSRRQSSETQYF,TGTGCCAGCAGCCGGCGACAGAGCTCAGAGACCCAGTACTTC
many,TRBJ1-1,TRBV24-1,NA,CATRGGNTEAFF,TGTGCCACCCGGGGGGGGAACACTGAAGCTTTCTTT
NA,TRBJ1-4,TRBV10-3,TRBD1,CAISERTGGSNEKLFF,TGTGCCATCAGTGAACGAACAGGGGGCTCTAATGAAAAACTGTTTTTT
many,TRBJ2-7,TRBV27,TRBD1,CASSSPGQGSEQYF,TGTGCCAGCAGTTCCCCGGGACAGGGAAGCGAGCAGTACTTC
once,TRBJ2-1,TRBV10-3,NA,CAISESRPGLLDEQFF,TGTGCCATCAGTGAGTCGAGGCCCGGACTCTTGGATGAGCAGTTCTTC
few,TRBJ2-5,TRBV5-1,TRBD1,CASSLGQGGRQETQYF,TGCGCCAGCAGCCTAGGACAGGGGGGTCGCCAAGAGACCCAGTACTTC
NA,TRBJ1-2,TRBV7-9,NA,CASSSGRDKPNYGYTF,TGTGCCAGCAGCTCTGGACGGGACAAGCCGAACTATGGCTACACCTTC
NA,TRBJ2-3,TRBV5-1,NA,CASSSPGGAGGDTQYF,TGCGCCAGCAGCTCCCCGGGCGGGGCAGGTGGAGATACGCAGTATTTT
few,TRBJ1-1,TRBV20-1,NA,CSARGEAPGRSRTEAFF,TGCAGTGCTAGAGGCGAGGCGCCAGGTCGATCGCGGACTGAAGCTTTCTTT
many,TRBJ2-1,TRBV20-1,TRBD2,CSARPWAGDYNEQFF,TGCAGTGCCCGGCCCTGGGCGGGGGACTACAATGAGCAGTTCTTC
NA,TRBJ2-3,TRBV5-1,TRBD2,CASSLITAGGPTDTQYF,TGCGCCAGCAGCTTGATAACAGCGGGGGGCCCCACAGATACGCAGTATTTT
few,TRBJ1-3,TRBV7-2,NA,CASSPGRGRNTIYF,TGTGCCAGCAGCCCAGGCAGGGGAAGAAACACCATATATTTT
many,TRBJ1-3,TRBV20-1,TRBD1,CSASLRTGFGNTIYF,TGCAGTGCTAGCCTCCGGACAGGGTTCGGAAACACCATATATTTT
many,TRBJ1-2,TRBV20-1,TRBD1,CSAPGGTADNYGYTF,TGCAGTGCCCCCGGAGGGACAGCCGATAACTATGGCTACACCTTC
few,TRBJ2-2,TRBV15,NA,CATSSPSGGGELFF,TGTGCCACCAGCAGCCCCTCCGGGGGCGGGGAGCTGTTTTTT
many,TRBJ2-3,TRBV20-1,NA,CSARDRDRDLLDTQYF,TGCAGTGCTAGAGATCGGGACCGGGACCTATTAGATACGCAGTATTTT
NA,TRBJ1-6,TRBV4-3,NA,CASSQDRVLGEYNSPLHF,TGCGCCAGCAGCCAAGACAGGGTCCTCGGCGAGTATAATTCACCCCTCCACTTT
NA,TRBJ1-2,TRBV20-1,NA,CSASTETYGYTF,TGCAGTGCTTCGACAGAAACCTATGGCTACACCTTC
many,TRBJ2-1,TRBV20-1,TRBD2,CSARDPGLAGGSSSYNEQFF,TGCAGTGCTAGAGATCCCGGACTAGCGGGGGGCTCTAGCTCCTACAATGAGCAGTTCTTC
few,TRBJ2-5,TRBV24-1,NA,CATSDTAETQYF,TGTGCCACCAGTGATACCGCAGAGACCCAGTACTTC
NA,TRBJ1-2,TRBV11-2,NA,CASSLDRDLVYTF,TGTGCCAGCAGCTTAGATCGTGATCTTGTCTACACCTTC
few,TRBJ2-1,TRBV4-3,TRBD2,CASSQDHLYGAGGPTNQQFF,TGCGCCAGCAGCCAAGACCATTTATATGGCGCGGGGGGGCCGACGAATCAGCAGTTCTTC
NA,TRBJ2-3,TRBV20-1,NA,CSGGFGADTQYF,TGCAGTGGAGGGTTTGGGGCAGATACGCAGTATTTT
few,TRBJ1-2,TRBV7-6,TRBD1,CASSPHSGTDYGYTF,TGTGCCAGCAGCCCGCACTCCGGGACAGACTATGGCTACACCTTC
NA,TRBJ1-5,TRBV20-1,TRBD1,CSARDPLTGGNQPQHF,TGCAGTGCTAGAGATCCCCTAACAGGGGGCAATCAGCCCCAGCATTTT
few,TRBJ2-3,TRBV5-8,TRBD1,CASSLKGAGTQYF,TGTGCCAGCAGCTTGAAGGGGGCGGGTACGCAGTATTTT
NA,TRBJ2-5,TRBV11-2,NA,CASRPLSPVGQETQYF,TGTGCCAGCAGGCCCCTGAGTCCAGTTGGCCAAGAGACCCAGTACTTC
many,TRBJ1-1,TRBV20-1,NA,CSAISRTEAFF,TGCAGTGCTATCAGTCGCACTGAAGCTTTCTTT
few,TRBJ2-2,TRBV7-2,TRBD1,CASSRYRGETGELFF,TGTGCCAGCAGCCGATACAGGGGAGAAACCGGGGAGCTGTTTTTT